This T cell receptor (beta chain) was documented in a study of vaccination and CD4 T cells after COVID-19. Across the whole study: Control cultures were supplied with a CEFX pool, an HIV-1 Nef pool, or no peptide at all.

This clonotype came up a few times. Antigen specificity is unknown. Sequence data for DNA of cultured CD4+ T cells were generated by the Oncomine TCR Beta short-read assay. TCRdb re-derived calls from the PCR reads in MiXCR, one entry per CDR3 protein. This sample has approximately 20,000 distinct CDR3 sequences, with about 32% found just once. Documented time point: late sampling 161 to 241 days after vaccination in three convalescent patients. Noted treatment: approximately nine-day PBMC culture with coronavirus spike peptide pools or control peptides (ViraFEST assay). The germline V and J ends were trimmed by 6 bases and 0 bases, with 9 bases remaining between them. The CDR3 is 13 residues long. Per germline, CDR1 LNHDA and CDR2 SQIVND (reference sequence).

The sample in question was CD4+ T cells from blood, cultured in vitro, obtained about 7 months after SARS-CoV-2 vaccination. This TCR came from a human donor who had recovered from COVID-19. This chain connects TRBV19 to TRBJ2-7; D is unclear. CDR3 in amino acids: CASSPRTSYEQYF. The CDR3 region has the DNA TGTGCCAGTAGCCCGAGGACCTCCTACGAGCAGTACTTC.